This T cell receptor (beta chain) was documented in a study of OX40 agonist ivuxolimab in advanced cancers. Assay: immunoSEQ multiplex PCR; the TCRdb copy retains only in-frame clones and omits some. The table lists 100,000 or so clones, around 90% of them singletons. Comments on this clone: The antigen is unknown.

The CDR3 totals 16 residues. Unmatched junction bases numbered 7, after V lost 0 bases and J lost 7 bases. Germline lookup yields CDR1 SGHDT and CDR2 YYEEEE. Study-level findings and limits: Some of the nonresponding patients also showed low levels of normalized T-cell clonal expansion.

The source of this sequence is an adult with an advanced solid tumor such as melanoma, head and neck, liver or kidney cancer. This sequence joins TRBV5-6 and TRBJ2-1, with TRBD1 matching 10 bases. The starting material was CD4+ or CD8+ T cells sorted from blood, obtained in a trial of the OX40 agonist ivuxolimab. CDR3 loop: CASSLGYGTGVNEQFF. For the CDR3, the DNA is TGTGCCAGCAGCTTGGGGTATGGGACAGGGGTAAATGAGCAGTTCTTC.